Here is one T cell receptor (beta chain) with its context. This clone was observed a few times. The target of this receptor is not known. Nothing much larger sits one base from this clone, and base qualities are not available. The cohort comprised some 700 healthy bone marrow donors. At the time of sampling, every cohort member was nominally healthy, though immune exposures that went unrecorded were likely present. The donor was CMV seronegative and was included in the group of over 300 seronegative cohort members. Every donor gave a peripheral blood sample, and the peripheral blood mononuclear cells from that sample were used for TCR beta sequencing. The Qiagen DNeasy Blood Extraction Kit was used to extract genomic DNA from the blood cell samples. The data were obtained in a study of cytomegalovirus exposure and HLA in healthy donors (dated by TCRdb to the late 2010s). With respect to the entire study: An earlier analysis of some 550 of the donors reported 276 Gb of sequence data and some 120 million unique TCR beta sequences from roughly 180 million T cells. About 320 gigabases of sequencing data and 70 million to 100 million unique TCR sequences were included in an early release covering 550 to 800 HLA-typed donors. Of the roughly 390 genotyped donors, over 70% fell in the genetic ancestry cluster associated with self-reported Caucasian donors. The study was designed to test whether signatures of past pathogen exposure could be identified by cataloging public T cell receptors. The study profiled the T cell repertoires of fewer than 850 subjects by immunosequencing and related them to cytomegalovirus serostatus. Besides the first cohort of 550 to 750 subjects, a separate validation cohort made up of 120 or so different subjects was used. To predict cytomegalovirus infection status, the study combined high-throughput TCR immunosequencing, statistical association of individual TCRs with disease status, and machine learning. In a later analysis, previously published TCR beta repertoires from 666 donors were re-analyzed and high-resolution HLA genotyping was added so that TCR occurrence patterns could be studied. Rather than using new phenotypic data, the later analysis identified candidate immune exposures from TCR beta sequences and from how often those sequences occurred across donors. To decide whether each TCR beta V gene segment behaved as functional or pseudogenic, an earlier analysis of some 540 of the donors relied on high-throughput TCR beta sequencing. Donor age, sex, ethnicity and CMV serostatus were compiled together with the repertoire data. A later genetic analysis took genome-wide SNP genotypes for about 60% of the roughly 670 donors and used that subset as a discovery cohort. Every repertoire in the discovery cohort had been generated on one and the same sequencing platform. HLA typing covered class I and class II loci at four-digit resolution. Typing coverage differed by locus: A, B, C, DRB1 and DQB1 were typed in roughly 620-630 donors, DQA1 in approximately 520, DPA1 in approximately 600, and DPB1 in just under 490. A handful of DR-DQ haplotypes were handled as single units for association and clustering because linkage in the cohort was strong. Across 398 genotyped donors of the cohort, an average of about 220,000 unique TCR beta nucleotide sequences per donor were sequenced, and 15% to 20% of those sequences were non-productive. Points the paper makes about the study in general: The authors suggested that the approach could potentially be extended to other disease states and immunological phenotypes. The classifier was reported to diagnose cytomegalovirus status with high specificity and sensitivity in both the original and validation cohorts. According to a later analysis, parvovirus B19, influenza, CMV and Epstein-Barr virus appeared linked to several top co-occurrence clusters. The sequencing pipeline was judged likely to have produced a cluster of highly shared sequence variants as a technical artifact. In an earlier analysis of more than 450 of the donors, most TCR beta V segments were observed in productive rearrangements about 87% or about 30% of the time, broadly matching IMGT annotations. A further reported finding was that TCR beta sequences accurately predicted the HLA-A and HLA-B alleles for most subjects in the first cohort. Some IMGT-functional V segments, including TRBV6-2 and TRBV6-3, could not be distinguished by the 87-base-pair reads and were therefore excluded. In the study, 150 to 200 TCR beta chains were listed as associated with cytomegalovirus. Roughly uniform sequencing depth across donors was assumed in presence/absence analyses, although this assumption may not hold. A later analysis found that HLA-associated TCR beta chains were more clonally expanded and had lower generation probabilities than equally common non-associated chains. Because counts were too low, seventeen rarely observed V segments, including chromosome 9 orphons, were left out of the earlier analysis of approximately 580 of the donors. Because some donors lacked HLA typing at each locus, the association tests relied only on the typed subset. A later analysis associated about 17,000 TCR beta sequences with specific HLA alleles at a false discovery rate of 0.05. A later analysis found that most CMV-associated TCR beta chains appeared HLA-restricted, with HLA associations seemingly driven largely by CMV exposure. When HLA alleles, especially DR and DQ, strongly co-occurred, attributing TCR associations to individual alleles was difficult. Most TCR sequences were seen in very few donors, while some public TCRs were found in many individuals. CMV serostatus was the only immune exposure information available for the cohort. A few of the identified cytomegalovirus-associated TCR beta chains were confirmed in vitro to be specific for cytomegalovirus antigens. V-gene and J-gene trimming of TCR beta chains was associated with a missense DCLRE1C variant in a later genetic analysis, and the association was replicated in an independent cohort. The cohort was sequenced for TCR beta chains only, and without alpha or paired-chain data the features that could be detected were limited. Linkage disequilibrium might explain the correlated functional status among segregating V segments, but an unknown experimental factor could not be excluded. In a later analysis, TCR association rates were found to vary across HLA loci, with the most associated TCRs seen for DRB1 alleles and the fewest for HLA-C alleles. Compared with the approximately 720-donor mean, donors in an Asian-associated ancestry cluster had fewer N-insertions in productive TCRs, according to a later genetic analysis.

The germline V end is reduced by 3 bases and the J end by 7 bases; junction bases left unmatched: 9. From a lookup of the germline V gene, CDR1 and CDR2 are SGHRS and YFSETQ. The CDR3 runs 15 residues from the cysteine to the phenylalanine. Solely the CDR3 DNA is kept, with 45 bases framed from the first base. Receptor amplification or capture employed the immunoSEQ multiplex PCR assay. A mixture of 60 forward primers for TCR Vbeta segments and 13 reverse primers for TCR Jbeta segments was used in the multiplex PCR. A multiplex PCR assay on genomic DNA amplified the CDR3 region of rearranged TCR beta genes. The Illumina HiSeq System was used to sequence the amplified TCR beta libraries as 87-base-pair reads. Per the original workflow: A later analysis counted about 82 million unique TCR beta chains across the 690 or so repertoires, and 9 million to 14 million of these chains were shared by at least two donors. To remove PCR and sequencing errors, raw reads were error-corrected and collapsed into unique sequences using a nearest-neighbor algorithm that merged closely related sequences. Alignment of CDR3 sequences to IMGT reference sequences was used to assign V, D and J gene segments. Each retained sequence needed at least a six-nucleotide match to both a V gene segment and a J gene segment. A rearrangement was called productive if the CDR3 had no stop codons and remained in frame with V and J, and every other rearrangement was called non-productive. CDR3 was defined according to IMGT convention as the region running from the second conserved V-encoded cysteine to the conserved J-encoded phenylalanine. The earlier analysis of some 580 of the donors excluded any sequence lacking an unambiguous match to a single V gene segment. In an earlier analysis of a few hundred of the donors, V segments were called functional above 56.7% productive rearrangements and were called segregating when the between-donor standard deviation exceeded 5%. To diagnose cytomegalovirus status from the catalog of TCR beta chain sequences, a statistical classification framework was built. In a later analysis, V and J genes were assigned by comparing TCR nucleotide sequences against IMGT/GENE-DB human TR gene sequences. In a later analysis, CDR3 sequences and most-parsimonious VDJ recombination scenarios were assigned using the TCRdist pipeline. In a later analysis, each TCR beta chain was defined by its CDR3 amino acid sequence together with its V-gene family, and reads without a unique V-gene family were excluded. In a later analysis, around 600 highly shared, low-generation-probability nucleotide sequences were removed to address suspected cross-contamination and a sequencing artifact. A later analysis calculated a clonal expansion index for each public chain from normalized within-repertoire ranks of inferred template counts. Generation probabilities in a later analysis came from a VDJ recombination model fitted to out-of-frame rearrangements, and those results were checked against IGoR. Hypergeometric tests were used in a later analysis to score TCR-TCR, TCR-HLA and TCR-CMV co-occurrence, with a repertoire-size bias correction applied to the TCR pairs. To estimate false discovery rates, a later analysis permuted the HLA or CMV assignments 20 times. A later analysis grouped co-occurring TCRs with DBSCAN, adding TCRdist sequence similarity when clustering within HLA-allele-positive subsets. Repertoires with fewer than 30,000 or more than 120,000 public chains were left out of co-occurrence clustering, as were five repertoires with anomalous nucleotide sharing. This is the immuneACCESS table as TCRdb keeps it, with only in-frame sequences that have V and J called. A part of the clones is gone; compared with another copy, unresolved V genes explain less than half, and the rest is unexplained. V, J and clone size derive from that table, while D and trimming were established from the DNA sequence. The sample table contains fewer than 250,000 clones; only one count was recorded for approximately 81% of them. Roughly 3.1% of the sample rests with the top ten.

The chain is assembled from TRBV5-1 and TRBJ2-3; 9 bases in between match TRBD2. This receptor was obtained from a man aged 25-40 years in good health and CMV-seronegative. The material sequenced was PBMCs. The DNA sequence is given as TGCGCCAGCAGCTCTTCCGGGACTAGCCTGAATACGCAGTATTTT. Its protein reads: CASSSSGTSLNTQYF.